These 23 T cell receptor beta chains were sequenced from one sample in a study of tumor and adjacent non-tumor tissue in lung cancer. TCRbeta libraries were built with three rounds of nested PCR, modified from ARM-PCR. TCRdb passed the multiplex PCR reads through MiXCR, listing each CDR3 protein once. The table has 65,000 to 70,000 distinct CDR3 sequences, just under 60% seen once; the top ten hold around 20%. The template was RNA from unsorted bulk tissue. Sequenced material: lung tumor tissue. Receptors were obtained from a man aged 45-60 years with non-small cell lung cancer.

A remark on this clonotype: The junction differs from germline at one of its ends, possibly a read error. Here the CDR3 DNA reads TGTGACAGCAGTTACTCCGTGGGTGCCTATGGCTACACCTTC. Its protein product is CDSSYSVGAYGYTF. The J gene is TRBJ1-2, the V gene TRBV6-5; D gene uncertain. The CDR3 loop spans 14 amino acids. Germline values: CDR1 MNHEY, CDR2 SVGAGI.

The chain carries TRBV20-1 and TRBJ2-3, with 11 bases fitting TRBD2. Unmatched junction bases numbered 20, after V lost 6 bases and J lost 15 bases. Germline V gene sequence: CDR1 DFQATT, CDR2 SNEGSKA (reference sequence). This CDR3 has 15 amino acids. CDR3 residues: CSAGRRLAGLGMHYF. The CDR3 nucleotides read TGCAGTGCAGGCCGACGACTAGCGGGGTTAGGTATGCACTATTTT.

The V call is TRBV6-5, the J call TRBJ1-1, with D possibly matching TRBD1 (5 bases). This CDR3 region has 14 residues. The V gene lost 6 bases and the J gene lost 3 bases, with 14 bases spanning the gap. CDR1 is MNHEY, CDR2 SVGAGI, per germline. The CDR3 sequence: CASSGLGRDTEAFF. In DNA, the CDR3 is TGTGCCAGCAGCGGCCTGGGACGGGACACTGAAGCTTTCTTT.

On this clonotype: An end of the junction does not agree with germline; a read error may underlie this. The V and J genes are TRBV6-1 and TRBJ1-5; no clear D gene. CDR1 is MNHNS, CDR2 SASEGT, per germline. The CDR3 covers 16 residues. CDR3 nucleotide sequence: TGTGCCAGCAGTGGAGACTGGGCAGGCAACAGTCAGCCCCAACATTTT. Protein: CASSGDWAGNSQPQHF.

For this clonotype: It may be a read error: a sequence one base away is much more abundant. This chain joins TRBV29-1 and TRBJ1-1, with D possibly TRBD1 on 6 matching bases. The CDR3 runs 13 residues. Germline V lookup: CDR1 SQVTM, CDR2 ANQGSEA. CDR3 protein: CSVGIGGNTETFF. In DNA, the CDR3 is TGCAGCGTTGGTATAGGGGGGAACACTGAAACTTTCTTT.

Comment on this clonotype: One end of the junction does not line up with germline, which may come from a read error. This chain connects TRBV29-1 to TRBJ2-7; D assignment may be TRBD1 or TRBD2 (5 bases each). Per germline, CDR1 SQVTM and CDR2 ANQGSEA. This CDR3 has 14 residues. In DNA form, the CDR3 reads TGCAGTGTTGTTGATCAGTTGGGGACCTACGAGCTGTACTTC. Protein: CSVVDQLGTYELYF.

Comment on this clonotype: The junction does not match germline at one end; this may be a read error. The gene calls are TRBV28 and TRBJ1-2; 7 bases fit TRBD1. Looked up from germline, CDR1 is MDHEN and CDR2 is SYDVKM. CDR3 length equals 16 residues. DNA for the CDR3: TGTGTCAGCAGTACGCCCGGGACAGCCTTCCACTATGGCTACACCTTC. Its protein is CVSSTPGTAFHYGYTF.

The chain links TRBV5-1 to TRBJ2-1; no definite D call. Germline assignment: CDR1 SGHRS and CDR2 YFSETQ. The CDR3 is 15 amino acids. The V gene lost 5 bases and the J gene lost 0 bases, with 12 bases spanning the gap. This CDR3 is CASRRALSSYNEQFF. In DNA form, the CDR3 reads TGCGCCAGCAGAAGAGCGCTGAGCTCCTACAATGAGCAGTTCTTC.

As for this clonotype: The DNA is left out, because the CDR3 cannot be placed on it with certainty; the CDR3 is given as TCRdb lists it. The chain combines TRBV28 with TRBJ1-5; the table's TRBD1 call for D was not verified on the DNA. CDR1 and CDR2 (germline): MDHEN, SYDVKM. Counting both end residues, the CDR3 totals 15 amino acids. CDR3 in amino acids: CARVVGQGSNQLRHF.

In regard to this clonotype: A clone one base away is much larger, so this may be a read error. This sequence joins TRBV29-1 and TRBJ2-3; no firm D call. Germline CDR1 is SQVTM and CDR2 is ANQGSEA. The ends were cut back, 2 bases at V and 4 bases at J, with 10 bases in the middle. This CDR3 is built from 13 residues. The CDR3 DNA is TGCAGCGTTGAACCCTCGCATGCAGATACGCAGTATTTT. Its protein product is CSVEPSHADTQYF.

Comment on this clonotype: As the CDR3 is not closed by the conserved phenylalanine or tryptophan, this likely results from a read error. The CDR3 reads CVSSLPGSQETQYS. The CDR3 region has the DNA TGTGTCAGCAGTTTACCAGGGTCCCAAGAGACCCAGTACTCC. The gene calls are TRBV12-3 or TRBV12-4 and TRBJ2-5; D is perhaps TRBD1 (5 bases). The CDR3 has 14 amino acids.

This clonotype was seen more than once but under ten times. This chain connects TRBV15 to TRBJ2-7, with 7 bases fitting TRBD1. CDR1 and CDR2 (germline): LNHNV, YYDKDF (reference sequence). CDR3 size: 14 residues. V was pared by 7 bases and J by 6 bases, with 12 bases of the junction left unmatched. The CDR3 loop is CATNGAGTVSEQYF. CDR3 nucleotide sequence: TGTGCCACCAACGGGGCCGGGACAGTCTCCGAGCAGTACTTC.

For this clonotype: Its ends do not fully match the called genes, so a read error is possible. CDR3 sequence (DNA): TGTGCCGGCAGCTTAGTTGAGCGTGAGCAGTTCTTC. This translates into CAGSLVEREQFF. The V and J genes are TRBV7-9 and TRBJ2-1, with unresolved D. CDR1 and CDR2 from the germline V gene are SEHNR and FQNEAQ (reference sequence). CDR3 length equals 12 residues.

V and J are TRBV10-3 and TRBJ2-7, with D possibly being TRBD1 (5 bases). This CDR3 has 12 residues. Germline assignment: CDR1 ENHRY and CDR2 SYGVKD. CDR3 in DNA: TGTTTCATCAGTGGGGCTCCCTACGAGCAGTACTTC. Encoded protein: CFISGAPYEQYF.

The chain employs TRBV20-1 and TRBJ2-1, with D possibly TRBD2 on 5 matching bases. The CDR3 spans 11 residues. Germline V gene data show CDR1 as DFQATT and CDR2 as SNEGSKA (reference sequence). The V and J ends lost 5 bases and 12 bases respectively, with 14 bases between them. CDR3: CSAVVGEMQFF. The CDR3 DNA reads as TGCAGTGCTGTAGTGGGAGAGATGCAGTTCTTC.

Details on this clonotype: A much larger clone sits a single nucleotide away, making a read error possible. Given the absence of the conserved phenylalanine or tryptophan at the CDR3 end, a read error is likely. For the CDR3, the DNA is TGTGCCAGCAGCCAATCGATCCGGAACACTGAAGCTTTCTTA. This gives the protein CASSQSIRNTEAFL. The chain uses TRBV16 and TRBJ1-1; D gene ambiguous. The germline CDR1 and CDR2 sequences are KGHSY and FQNENV. The V end lost 0 bases, the J end lost 1 base, and 6 bases lay between the germline ends. This CDR3 comprises 14 residues.

Notes on this clonotype: This clone may be a read error of a much larger clone one base away. The CDR3 loop is CASWGVNQGAYEQYF. Here the CDR3 DNA reads TGTGCCAGTTGGGGGGTGAACCAGGGGGCCTACGAGCAGTACTTC. The chain recombines TRBV6-5 with TRBJ2-7; maybe TRBD1 (7 bases). V was cut by 9 bases and J by 2 bases, with 20 bases left in between. Germline V gives CDR1 MNHEY, CDR2 SVGAGI. The CDR3 sequence is 15 residues long.

With regard to this clonotype: This may arise from a read error, as a much more abundant clone is one base away. The rearrangement joins TRBV7-9 to TRBJ2-3, with D possibly being TRBD1 or TRBD2 (5 bases each). Trimming took off 2 bases at V and 4 bases at J, with 13 bases between the two ends. CDR3 size: 15 residues. Germline V lookup: CDR1 SEHNR, CDR2 FQNEAQ (reference sequence). In DNA form, the CDR3 reads TGTGCCAGCAGCTTAACGAGGGGTAGCGCAGATACGCAGTATTTT. Amino acids: CASSLTRGSADTQYF.

In its sample, this clonotype was seen a few times. The CDR3 protein is CASSLEGTLAFF. The CDR3 region has the DNA TGTGCCAGCAGCTTAGAGGGGACACTGGCTTTCTTT. This sequence joins TRBV11-2 and TRBJ1-1; possibly TRBD1 for D (6 bases). The CDR3 extends over 12 amino acids. V lost 0 bases to trimming and J lost 11 bases, with 10 bases between them. Germline CDR1 is SGHAT and CDR2 is FQNNGV.

This clonotype was observed a handful of times. Given the absence of the conserved phenylalanine or tryptophan at the CDR3 end, a read error is likely. The chain couples TRBV12-3 or TRBV12-4 to TRBJ2-5; TRBD2 aligns across 10 bases. The CDR3 has 15 residues. For the CDR3, the DNA is TGTGTCAGCAGTGGTAGCGGGGGGCCGGGAGAGACCCAGTACTTA. The encoded protein is CVSSGSGGPGETQYL.

This clonotype was seen many times. The gene calls are TRBV6-1 and TRBJ2-3; 8 bases fit TRBD1. Germline V gene data show CDR1 as MNHNS and CDR2 as SASEGT. This CDR3 comprises 15 residues. Trimming cost V 8 bases and J 5 bases; bases outside gene matches: 12. CDR3 loop: CASYSAAGGEDTQYF. The CDR3 DNA sequence: TGTGCCAGCTACTCGGCGGCAGGGGGCGAAGATACGCAGTATTTT.

The V call is TRBV7-8, the J call TRBJ1-2; D not certain. The germline gives CDR1 SGHVS, CDR2 FQNEAQ. V was clipped by 0 bases and J by 4 bases, with 9 bases between them. The CDR3 is 14 amino acids. Here the CDR3 reads CASSLASGVYGYTF. In DNA form, the CDR3 reads TGTGCCAGCAGCTTAGCGAGCGGCGTCTATGGCTACACCTTC.

This clonotype was recorded at least ten times. The chain is built from TRBV7-9 and TRBJ2-7; TRBD2 aligns across 10 bases. V lost 5 bases to trimming and J lost 2 bases; unmatched junction nucleotides: 6. The germline gives CDR1 SEHNR, CDR2 FQNEAQ (reference sequence). The CDR3 is 15 residues long. As DNA, the CDR3 is TGTGCCAGCAGCCGACTAACTAGCGGGACCTACGAGCAGTACTTC. This gives the protein CASSRLTSGTYEQYF.